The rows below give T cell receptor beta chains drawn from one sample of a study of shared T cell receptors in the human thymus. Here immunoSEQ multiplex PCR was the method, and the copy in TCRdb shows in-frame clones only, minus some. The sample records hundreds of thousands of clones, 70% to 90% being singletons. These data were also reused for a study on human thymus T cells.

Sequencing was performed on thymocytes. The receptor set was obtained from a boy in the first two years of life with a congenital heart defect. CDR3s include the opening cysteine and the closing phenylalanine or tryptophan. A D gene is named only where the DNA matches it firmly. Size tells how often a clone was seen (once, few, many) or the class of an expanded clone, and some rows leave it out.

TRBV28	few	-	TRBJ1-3	CASSSPDTRFYSGNTIYF	TGTGCCAGCAGTTCCCCTGACACCCGGTTCTATTCTGGAAACACCATATATTTT
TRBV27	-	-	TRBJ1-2	CASRPAISVGQFYGYTF	TGTGCCAGCAGACCCGCTATCTCCGTCGGACAGTTCTATGGCTACACCTTC
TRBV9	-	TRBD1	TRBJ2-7	CASSVGDSYEQYF	TGTGCCAGCAGCGTAGGGGACAGCTACGAGCAGTACTTC
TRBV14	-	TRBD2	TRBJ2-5	CASSPGLATQETQYF	TGTGCCAGCAGCCCAGGACTAGCGACCCAAGAGACCCAGTACTTC
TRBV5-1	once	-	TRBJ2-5	CASSLGIGINETQYF	TGCGCCAGCAGCTTGGGTATCGGGATTAACGAGACCCAGTACTTC
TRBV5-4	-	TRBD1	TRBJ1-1	CASSLEGQGDGSEAFF	TGTGCCAGCAGCTTGGAGGGGCAGGGGGATGGGTCTGAAGCTTTCTTT
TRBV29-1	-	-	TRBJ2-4	CSVEGFAGAKNIQYF	TGCAGCGTTGAAGGATTCGCGGGAGCCAAAAACATTCAGTACTTC
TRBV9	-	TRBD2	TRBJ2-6	CASSAMTSGDSGANVLTF	TGTGCCAGCAGCGCAATGACTAGCGGTGATTCTGGGGCCAACGTCCTGACTTTC
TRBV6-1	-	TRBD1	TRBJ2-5	CASRDRGTQETQYF	TGTGCCAGCCGGGACAGGGGGACTCAAGAGACCCAGTACTTC
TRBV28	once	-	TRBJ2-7	CASSWGTQGYEQYF	TGTGCCAGCAGTTGGGGAACCCAGGGCTACGAGCAGTACTTC
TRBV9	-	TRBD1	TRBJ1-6	CASSGTGSYNSPLHF	TGTGCCAGCAGCGGGACAGGGTCCTATAATTCACCCCTCCACTTT
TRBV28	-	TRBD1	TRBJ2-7	CASRSGTGAYEQYF	TGTGCCAGCAGGTCCGGGACAGGGGCCTACGAGCAGTACTTC
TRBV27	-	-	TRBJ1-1	CASSPDSGGLEAFF	TGTGCCAGCAGCCCGGATTCGGGGGGCCTAGAAGCTTTCTTT
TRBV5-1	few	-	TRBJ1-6	CASRAQGSSYNSPLHF	TGCGCCAGCAGAGCACAGGGAAGCTCCTATAATTCACCCCTCCACTTT
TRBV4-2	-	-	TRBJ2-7	CASSPVVGAKGDEQYF	TGTGCCAGCAGCCCGGTGGTGGGGGCGAAAGGTGACGAGCAGTACTTC
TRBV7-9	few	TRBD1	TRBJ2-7	CASAEGQGDEQYF	TGTGCCAGCGCGGAGGGACAGGGCGACGAGCAGTACTTC
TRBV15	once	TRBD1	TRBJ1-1	CATSRRDRRNTEAFF	TGTGCCACCAGCAGACGGGACAGAAGAAACACTGAAGCTTTCTTT
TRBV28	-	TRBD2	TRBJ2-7	CASLSGAGRSYEQYF	TGTGCCAGCCTAAGTGGAGCGGGGCGCTCCTACGAGCAGTACTTC